This is a list of T cell receptor beta chains from one sample in a study of CD8+CD57+ T cells in acquired aplastic anemia. TCRdb independently ran MiXCR on the reads; one entry per CDR3 protein. This sample has around 19,000 distinct CDR3 sequences; roughly 43% occur once, and the top ten carry about 90%. The specimen was CD8+CD57+ T cells sorted from PBMCs. All receptors come from a human donor with aplastic anemia. Both conserved end residues are part of each CDR3. D genes are given only for firm matches. Where a row states a size, it is once, few, many or the class of an expanded clone; other rows omit it.

d_gene,len,j_gene,abundance,v_gene,CDR3nt,CDR3aa
TRBD2,16,TRBJ2-3,few,TRBV6-1,TGTGCCAGCAGTGGTTGGAAGGCGGGAGGGTCAGATACGCAGTATTTT,CASSGWKAGGSDTQYF
TRBD1,16,TRBJ2-2,few,TRBV29-1,TGCAGCGTTGAAGGAGGACAGGGAATGGTCACCGGGGAGCTGTTTTTT,CSVEGGQGMVTGELFF
TRBD2,19,TRBJ2-2,few,TRBV20-1,TGCAGTGCTAGAGATCCCCCCGTTAGCGGGGGGTATGACACCGGGGAGCTGTTTTTT,CSARDPPVSGGYDTGELFF
-,16,TRBJ1-6,-,TRBV5-4,TGTGCCAGCAGCTTGGGGCAGGGGCGAGCCAATTCACCCCTCCACTTT,CASSLGQGRANSPLHF
-,16,TRBJ2-5,many,TRBV5-1,TGCGCCAGCAGCTTGGAGGCGGACCCTACCAAAGAGACCCAGTACTTC,CASSLEADPTKETQYF
TRBD1,13,TRBJ2-5,few,TRBV12-3/TRBV12-4,TGTGCCAGCAGAGGGACAGTCTTGGAGACCCAGTACTTC,CASRGTVLETQYF
-,15,TRBJ2-2,-,TRBV25-1,TGTGCCAGCAGTGTCCTCGGCCCTCCGGGCGGGGAGCTGTTTTTT,CASSVLGPPGGELFF
-,14,TRBJ2-5,-,TRBV5-4,TGTGCCAGCAGCTCTCCAAAGGCGGGCGAGACCCAGTACTTC,CASSSPKAGETQYF
-,16,TRBJ2-6,-,TRBV7-3,TGTGCCAGCAGCTTAGGGGCTGGATCTGGGGCCAACGTCCTGACTTTC,CASSLGAGSGANVLTF
-,13,TRBJ1-2,many,TRBV28,TGTGCCAGCAGCAAGTACACAGGGTACGGCTACACCTTC,CASSKYTGYGYTF
-,15,TRBJ2-5,-,TRBV4-1,TGCGCCAGCAGCCCGTCCCCGGGGGACCAAGAGACCCAGTACTTC,CASSPSPGDQETQYF
-,13,TRBJ1-2,-,TRBV20-1,TGCAGTGCTATCGTTCCGGGTTCGGATGGCTACACCTTC,CSAIVPGSDGYTF
-,15,TRBJ2-2,-,TRBV19,TGTGCCAGTACCTCCGGGACATGGTACACCGGGGAGCTGTTCTTT,CASTSGTWYTGELFF
TRBD2,15,TRBJ2-3,few,TRBV19,TGTGCCAGTAGTATGACCGTGGGGGGGACAGATACGCAGTATTTT,CASSMTVGGTDTQYF
-,16,TRBJ2-3,once,TRBV5-1,TGCGCCAGCAGCCCCACGGTAAGGGGATCCGCAGATACGCAGTATTTT,CASSPTVRGSADTQYF
TRBD2,14,TRBJ2-7,-,TRBV2,TGTGCCAGCAGGGCAGGACTAGCGGGAGGCGAGCAGTACTTC,CASRAGLAGGEQYF
-,13,TRBJ2-7,-,TRBV2,TGTGCCAGCAGTGGCCGACTAGTTTACGAGCAGTACTTC,CASSGRLVYEQYF
-,12,TRBJ2-3,many,TRBV29-1,TGCAGCGTTGGGGGGGCCACAGATACGCAGTATTTT,CSVGGATDTQYF
TRBD1,16,TRBJ2-2,few,TRBV5-4,TGTGCCAGCAGCCGAAGACAGGGGGTAAACACCGGGGAGCTGTTTTTT,CASSRRQGVNTGELFF
-,14,TRBJ2-7,-,TRBV19,TGTGCCAGTAGTATTGAGGGGCAGTTCTACGAGCAGTACTTC,CASSIEGQFYEQYF
-,14,TRBJ1-2,-,TRBV5-6,TGTGCCAGCAGCCCGTGGGTCGTGGGGGATGGCTACACCTTC,CASSPWVVGDGYTF
TRBD1,12,TRBJ2-3,many,TRBV24-1,TGTGCCACCGGGACAGATACAGATACGCAGTATTTT,CATGTDTDTQYF
TRBD2,20,TRBJ2-1,-,TRBV20-1,TGCAGTGCCCATCCTGGGGGACTAGCGGGAGGTTACCTCCGCTACAATGAGCAGTTCTTC,CSAHPGGLAGGYLRYNEQFF
-,14,TRBJ2-7,many,TRBV13,TGTGCCAGCAGCTTAGGCGACAGGAGAAGCGAGCAGTACTTC,CASSLGDRRSEQYF
TRBD1,15,TRBJ2-1,-,TRBV2,TGTGCCAGCAACCGACAGGGGGCGTCCTACAATGAGCAGTTCTTC,CASNRQGASYNEQFF
TRBD1,16,TRBJ2-5,-,TRBV27,TGTGCCAGCTTACAGGGGTCGCTAATAGCCCAAGAGACCCAGTACTTC,CASLQGSLIAQETQYF
-,18,TRBJ2-3,-,TRBV20-1,TGCAGTGCTGGAGATCCCCCCGTTAGCGGAACTAGCACAGATACGCAGTATTTT,CSAGDPPVSGTSTDTQYF
TRBD1,13,TRBJ1-2,-,TRBV5-4,TGTGCCAGCAGCAACTCGACAGGGCTGGGCTACACCTTC,CASSNSTGLGYTF